This TCR beta chain was obtained from a study of PD-1 blockade in classical Hodgkin lymphoma (dated by TCRdb to the early 2020s). With respect to the entire study: Nivolumab dosing was 3 mg/kg intravenously every 2 weeks, continuing until either disease progression or unacceptable toxicity. A peripheral blood immune signature of response to PD-1 blockade in classical Hodgkin lymphoma was defined using TCR beta sequencing and CyTOF. Summary of the overall study and its limitations: The study covered only a single clinical trial cohort, and the causes of the repertoire differences, possibly disease activity or prior therapy, were still not defined. Baseline diversity similar to that of newly diagnosed patients was observed in trial patients achieving complete response, whereas significantly lower diversity was observed in partial responders and progressors. A significant rise by C4D1 was seen in CD4+ but not CD8+ TCR diversity (p=0.0027 vs p=0.16), with the rise being most apparent in complete responders (p=0.02). Diversity was lower in patients who began nivolumab less than 1 year after ASCT, so these patients were left out of later analyses to avoid confounding by immune reconstitution. Newly diagnosed patients were reported to have lower baseline TCR diversity than healthy donors, and relapsed/refractory patients were reported to have lower baseline TCR diversity still.

Deletion took 0 bases off V and 1 base off J, with a span of 8 bases between the germline ends. The CDR3 holds 15 amino acids from the cysteine to the phenylalanine. The CDR3 DNA has 45 bases and is translated from base 1. Per the germline V gene, SGHRS is the CDR1 and YFSETQ is the CDR2. In the paper's terms, the time point label means: cycle 1 day 1 (C1D1), immediately before nivolumab initiation. All trial patients had relapsed after autologous stem cell transplantation, with cohorts A, B and C differing in prior brentuximab vedotin exposure. The trial cohort was composed of about 60 patients with relapsed/refractory classical Hodgkin lymphoma, for whom complete response, partial response or progressive disease was recorded as best overall response. In the multi-cohort phase II CheckMate 205 trial, trial patients received single-agent nivolumab. Best overall response was determined by an independent review committee according to the 2007 International Working Group response criteria. PBMCs from the trial were collected at three points: immediately before nivolumab initiation (C1D1), and during therapy at cycle 2 day 1 and cycle 4 day 1. Peripheral blood was collected in 8 mL Vacutainer Cell Preparation Tubes, from which PBMCs were isolated by centrifugation and then cryopreserved.

Genomic DNA was extracted with the Qiagen DNeasy kit from unsorted PBMCs and from negatively selected CD4+ and CD8+ fractions. Using primers that anneal to V and J segments, immunoSEQ multiplex PCR amplified the TCR beta CDR3 regions. A synthetic immune receptor repertoire was used to minimize amplification bias, and remaining bias was computationally removed after sequencing. For the original study's pipeline: Custom Python scripts were used to quantify repertoire diversity as the Shannon entropy index. Unsorted, CD4+ and CD8+ repertoires were examined separately, except in combined analyses, for which CD4+ and CD8+ sequences were merged in silico. Clonal expansion was defined as at least a 2-fold frequency increase after treatment relative to C1D1, with a pseudocount of 0.5 for undetected baseline clones. Singleton clones were defined as clones with 0 or 1 copy at C1D1, and non-singleton clones were defined as clones with 2 or more copies. Clones expanded in unsorted samples were assigned a CD4+, CD8+ or unknown annotation through matching of protein sequences in sorted samples from the same patient. Wilcoxon tests on paired samples were used to test changes in diversity from C1D1 to C4D1. As stored in TCRdb, this immuneACCESS dataset retains in-frame rearrangements with V and J assigned. A fraction of the clones does not appear; measured against another copy, unresolved V genes explain less than half of the discrepancy, and the remainder lacks a known reason. That table gives V, J and clone size, and the DNA gave D and trimming. This sample lists around 40,000 clones; around four fifths were detected once. About an eighth of the sample lies in the top ten.

Note on this clone: There is no known antigen for this receptor. No much larger clone exists at a distance of one base, and base qualities are not known. Different DNA sequences within this sample yield the same CDR3.

The TCR was taken from a human donor with classical Hodgkin lymphoma. The material sequenced was peripheral blood mononuclear cells (PBMCs), taken at baseline. The chain was built from TRBV5-1 and TRBJ2-1; the D gene remains uncertain. The DNA is TGCGCCAGCAGCTTGGGAGCAGCTTCCTACAATGAGCAGTTCTTC. Its protein reads: CASSLGAASYNEQFF.